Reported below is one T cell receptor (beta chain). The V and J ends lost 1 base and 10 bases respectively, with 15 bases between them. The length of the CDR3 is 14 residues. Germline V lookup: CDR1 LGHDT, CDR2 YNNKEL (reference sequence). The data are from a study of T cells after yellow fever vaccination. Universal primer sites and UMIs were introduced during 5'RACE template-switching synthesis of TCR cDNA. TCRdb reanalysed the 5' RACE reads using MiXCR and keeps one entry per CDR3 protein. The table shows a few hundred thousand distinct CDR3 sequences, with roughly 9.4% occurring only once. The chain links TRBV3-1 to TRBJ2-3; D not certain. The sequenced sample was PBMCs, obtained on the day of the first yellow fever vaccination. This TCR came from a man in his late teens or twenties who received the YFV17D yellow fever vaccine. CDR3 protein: CASSQALRSTPQYF. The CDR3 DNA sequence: TGTGCCAGCAGCCAAGCCCTTCGGTCCACCCCGCAGTATTTT.